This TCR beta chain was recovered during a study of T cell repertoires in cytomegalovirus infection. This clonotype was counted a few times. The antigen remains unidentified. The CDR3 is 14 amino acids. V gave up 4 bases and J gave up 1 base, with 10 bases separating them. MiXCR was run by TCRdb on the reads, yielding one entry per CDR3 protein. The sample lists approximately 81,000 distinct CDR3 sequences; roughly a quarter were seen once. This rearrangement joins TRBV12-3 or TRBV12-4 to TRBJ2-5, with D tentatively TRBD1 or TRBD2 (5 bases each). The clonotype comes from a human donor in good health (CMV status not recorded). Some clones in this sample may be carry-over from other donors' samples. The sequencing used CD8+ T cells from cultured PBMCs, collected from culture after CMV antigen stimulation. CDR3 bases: TGTGCCAGCAGTTCCGGGGCAATCCAAGAGACCCAGTACTTC. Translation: CASSSGAIQETQYF.